The clone carrying this T cell receptor (beta chain) was detected ten times or more. The entry originates in a study of T-cell reconstitution after alpha-beta-depleted transplantation in children. The TCRbeta library was prepared with unique molecular identifiers. In TCRdb, the PCR reads were re-called with MiXCR into one record per CDR3 protein. The table shows about 610,000 distinct CDR3 sequences, with more than 9% occurring only once. The source is a human donor who donated a stem cell graft to a child with acute myeloid leukemia. The sequences come from PBMCs from the stem cell graft donor, collected from the stem cell graft.

CDR3 nucleotides: TGTGCCAGCAGCATTACCGGGACTGAATTAGCCTACGAGCAGTACTTC. Translated: CASSITGTELAYEQYF. This chain connects TRBV7-2 to TRBJ2-7, with D perhaps matching TRBD2 (6 bases). The CDR3 contains 16 residues. Germline assignment: CDR1 SGHTA and CDR2 FQGNSA. V lost 5 bases and J 2 bases, leaving 19 bases between the germline ends.